A single TCR beta chain is shown here with its context. Germline trimming cut 1 base from V and 2 bases from J; bases unmatched to any gene: 5. Germline assignment: CDR1 SGHVS and CDR2 FNYEAQ. CDR3 length equals 18 residues. These data belong to a study of T-cell reconstitution after alpha-beta-depleted transplantation in children. For TCRbeta, the library was prepared with unique molecular identifiers. TCRdb fed the PCR reads into MiXCR, producing one record per CDR3 protein. The data contain about 500,000 distinct CDR3 sequences, approximately 29% of them seen just once; the ten biggest clones take up approximately 2.3%.

The source of this sequence is a human donor who donated a stem cell graft to a child with aplastic anemia. Sample: PBMCs from the stem cell graft donor, taken from the stem cell graft. The genes are TRBV7-6 and TRBJ2-1; 13 bases agree with TRBD2. For the CDR3, the DNA is TGTGCCAGCAGCTTAGTGGGGACTAGCGGGACGACCTACAATGAGCAGTTCTTC. This gives the protein CASSLVGTSGTTYNEQFF. Filled out from reference TRBV7-6 and TRBJ2-1, the complete variable domain reads GAGVSQSPRYKVTKRGQDVALRCDPISGHVSLYWYRQALGQGPEFLTYFNYEAQQDKSGLPNDRFSAERPEGSISTLTIQRTEQRDSAMYRCASSLVGTSGTTYNEQFFGPGTRLTVL.